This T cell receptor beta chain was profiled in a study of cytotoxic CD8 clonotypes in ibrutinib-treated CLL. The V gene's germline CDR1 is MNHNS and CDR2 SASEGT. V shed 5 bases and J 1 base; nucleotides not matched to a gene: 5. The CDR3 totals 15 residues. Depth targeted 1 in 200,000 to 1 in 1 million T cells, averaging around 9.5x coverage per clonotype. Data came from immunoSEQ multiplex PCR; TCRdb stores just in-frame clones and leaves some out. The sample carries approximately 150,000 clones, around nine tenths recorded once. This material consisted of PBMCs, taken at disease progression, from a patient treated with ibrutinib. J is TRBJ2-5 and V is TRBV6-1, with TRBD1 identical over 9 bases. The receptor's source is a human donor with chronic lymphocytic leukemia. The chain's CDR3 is CASSTQGALQETQYF. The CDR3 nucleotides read TGTGCCAGCAGTACACAGGGGGCGCTCCAAGAGACCCAGTACTTC.